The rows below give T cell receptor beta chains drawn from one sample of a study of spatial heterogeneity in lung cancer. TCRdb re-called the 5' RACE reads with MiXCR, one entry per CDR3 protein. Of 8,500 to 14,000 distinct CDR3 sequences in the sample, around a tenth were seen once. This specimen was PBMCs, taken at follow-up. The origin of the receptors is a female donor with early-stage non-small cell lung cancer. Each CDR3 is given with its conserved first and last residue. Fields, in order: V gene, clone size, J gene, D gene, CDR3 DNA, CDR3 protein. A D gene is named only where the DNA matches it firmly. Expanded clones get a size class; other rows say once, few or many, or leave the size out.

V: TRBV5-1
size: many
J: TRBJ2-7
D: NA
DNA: TGCGCCAGCAGCCTGTGGGACGGATACGAGCAGTACTTC
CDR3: CASSLWDGYEQYF

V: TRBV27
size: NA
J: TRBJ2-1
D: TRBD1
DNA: TGTGCCAGCACCAGGGACAGGCACTACTCCTACAATGAGCAGTTCTTC
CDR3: CASTRDRHYSYNEQFF

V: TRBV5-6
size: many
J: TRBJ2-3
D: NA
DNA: TGTGCCAGCAGCTCGCCGCGGGGCGGGCGCACCCTTGATACGCAGTATTTT
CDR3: CASSSPRGGRTLDTQYF

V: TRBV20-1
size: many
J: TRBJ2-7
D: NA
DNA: TGCAGTGCTAGACCACTTTCCTACGAGCAGTACTTC
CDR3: CSARPLSYEQYF

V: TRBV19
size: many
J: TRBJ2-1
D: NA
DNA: TGTGCCAGTATGGATTGGGGGAATGAGCAGTTCTTC
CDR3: CASMDWGNEQFF

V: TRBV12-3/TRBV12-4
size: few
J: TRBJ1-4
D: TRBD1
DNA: TGTGCCAGCAGTTTAACTTTCGGGACAGCTCCTAATGAAAAACTGTTTTTT
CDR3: CASSLTFGTAPNEKLFF

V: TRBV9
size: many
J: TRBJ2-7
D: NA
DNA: TGTGCCAGCAGCGTAGGCGGGCCCCCCTACGAGCAGTACTTC
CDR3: CASSVGGPPYEQYF

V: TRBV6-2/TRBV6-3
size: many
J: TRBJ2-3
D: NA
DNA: TGTGCCAGCAGTTCCCTGGGCAATACGCAGTATTTT
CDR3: CASSSLGNTQYF

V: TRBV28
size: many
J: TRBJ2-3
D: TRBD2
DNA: TGTGCCAGCAATACCGGGACTAGCGATGATACGCAGTATTTT
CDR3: CASNTGTSDDTQYF

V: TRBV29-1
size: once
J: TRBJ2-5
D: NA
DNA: TGCAGCGTTGTTATCGGGGAAGAGACCCAGTACTTC
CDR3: CSVVIGEETQYF